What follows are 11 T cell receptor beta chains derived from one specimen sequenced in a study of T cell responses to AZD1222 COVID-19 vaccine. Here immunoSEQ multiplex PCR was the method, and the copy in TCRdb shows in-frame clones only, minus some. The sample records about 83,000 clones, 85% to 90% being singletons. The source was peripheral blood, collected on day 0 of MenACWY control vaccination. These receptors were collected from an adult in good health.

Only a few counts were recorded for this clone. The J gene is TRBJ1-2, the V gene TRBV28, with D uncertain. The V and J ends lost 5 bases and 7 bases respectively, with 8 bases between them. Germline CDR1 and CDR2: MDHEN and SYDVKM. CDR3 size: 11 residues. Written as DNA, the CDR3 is TGTGCCAGCAGTAAAAACCGTGGCTACACCTTC. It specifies CASSKNRGYTF.

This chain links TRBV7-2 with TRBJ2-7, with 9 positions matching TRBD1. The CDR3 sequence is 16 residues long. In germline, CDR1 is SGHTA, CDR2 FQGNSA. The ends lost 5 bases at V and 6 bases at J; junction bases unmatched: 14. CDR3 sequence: CASSHPSGTGKIEQYF. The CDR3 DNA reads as TGTGCCAGCAGCCACCCCTCCGGGACAGGGAAGATCGAGCAGTACTTC.

Written as DNA, the CDR3 is TGTGCCAGCAGCCAAGATTCCCGGACTGAAGCTTTCTTT. This sequence encodes CASSQDSRTEAFF. V gene TRBV14 combines with J gene TRBJ1-1, with no clear D. The germline gives CDR1 SGHDN, CDR2 FVKESK. The ends were cut back, 0 bases at V and 5 bases at J, with 7 bases in the middle. The length of the CDR3 is 13 residues.

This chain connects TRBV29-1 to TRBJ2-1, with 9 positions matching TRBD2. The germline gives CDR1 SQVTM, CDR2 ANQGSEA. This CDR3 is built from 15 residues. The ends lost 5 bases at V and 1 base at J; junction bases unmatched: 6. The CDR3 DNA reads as TGCAGCGTTATTAGCGGGAGCGGGTCCTACAATGAGCAGTTCTTC. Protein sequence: CSVISGSGSYNEQFF.

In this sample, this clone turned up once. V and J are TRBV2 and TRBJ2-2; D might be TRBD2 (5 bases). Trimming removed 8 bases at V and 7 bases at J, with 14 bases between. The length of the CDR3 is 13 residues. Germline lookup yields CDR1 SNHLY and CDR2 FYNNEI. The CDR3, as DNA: TGTGCCAGCCGCTATCAAGAGGGCGGGGAGCTGTTTTTT. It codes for CASRYQEGGELFF.

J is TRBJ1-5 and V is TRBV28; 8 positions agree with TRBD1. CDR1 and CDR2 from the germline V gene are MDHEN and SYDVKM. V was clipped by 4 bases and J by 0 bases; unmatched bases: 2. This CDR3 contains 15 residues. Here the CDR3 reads CASSYRGSSNQPQHF. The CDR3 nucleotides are TGTGCCAGCAGTTACAGGGGGAGTAGCAATCAGCCCCAGCATTTT.

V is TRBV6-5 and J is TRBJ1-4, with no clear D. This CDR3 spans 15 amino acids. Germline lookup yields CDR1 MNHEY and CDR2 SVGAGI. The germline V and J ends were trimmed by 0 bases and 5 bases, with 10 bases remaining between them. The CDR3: CASSYSSGENEKLFF. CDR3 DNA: TGTGCCAGCAGTTACTCATCTGGTGAGAATGAAAAACTGTTTTTT.

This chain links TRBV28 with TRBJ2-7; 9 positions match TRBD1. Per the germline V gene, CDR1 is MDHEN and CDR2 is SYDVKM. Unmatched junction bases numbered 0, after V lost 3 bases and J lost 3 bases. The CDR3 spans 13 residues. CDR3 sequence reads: CASSLGQGYEQYF. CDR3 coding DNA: TGTGCCAGCAGTTTGGGACAGGGCTACGAGCAGTACTTC. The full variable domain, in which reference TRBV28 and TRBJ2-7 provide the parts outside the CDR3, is DVKVTQSSRYLVKRTGEKVFLECVQDMDHENMFWYRQDPGLGLRLIYFSYDVKMKEKGDIPEGYSVSREKKERFSLILESASTNQTSMYLCASSLGQGYEQYFGPGTRLTVT.

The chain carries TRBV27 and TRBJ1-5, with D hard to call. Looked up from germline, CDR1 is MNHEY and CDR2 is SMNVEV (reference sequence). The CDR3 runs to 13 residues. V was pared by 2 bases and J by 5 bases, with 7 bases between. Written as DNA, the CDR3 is TGTGCCAGCAGTTTAGGTGTCCATCAGCCCCAGCATTTT. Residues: CASSLGVHQPQHF.

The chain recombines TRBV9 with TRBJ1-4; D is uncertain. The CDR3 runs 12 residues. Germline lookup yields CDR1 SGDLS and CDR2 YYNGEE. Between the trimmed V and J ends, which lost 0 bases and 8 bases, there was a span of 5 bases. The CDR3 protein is CASSVEGEKLFF. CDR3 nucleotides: TGTGCCAGCAGCGTAGAGGGCGAAAAACTGTTTTTT.

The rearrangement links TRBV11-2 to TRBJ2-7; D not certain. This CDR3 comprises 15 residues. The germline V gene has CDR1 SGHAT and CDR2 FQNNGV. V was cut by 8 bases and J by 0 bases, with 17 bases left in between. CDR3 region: CASSPPWVGSYEQYF. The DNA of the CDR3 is TGTGCCAGCTCCCCCCCGTGGGTTGGCTCCTACGAGCAGTACTTC.